This TCR beta chain was captured in a study of blood T cells in healthy people across ages. Collection of ten milliliters of peripheral blood was performed for each donor. Each sample had at least 6.5 million PBMCs isolated. A second PCR of roughly 6 to 12 cycles used a sample-barcoded 5' primer and a J-beta primer mix. Each cDNA molecule carried a tag from a template-switch adaptor that contained 12 random nucleotides. Sequencing recovered at least 2.5 million CDR3-containing paired-end reads from each sample. One entry per CDR3 protein results from TCRdb running MiXCR on the 5' RACE reads. The sample has about 1.4 million distinct CDR3 sequences, approximately 59% seen once; the top ten hold 6.7%. This receptor was obtained from a man younger than 35 in good health. The sequenced sample consisted of blood.

The CDR3 protein is CASSVGAGQPQHF. The CDR3 DNA sequence: TGTGCCAGCAGTGTGGGGGCGGGACAGCCCCAGCATTTT. V usage is TRBV6-4 and J usage is TRBJ1-5; D is perhaps TRBD1 (6 bases). Germline values: CDR1 MRHNA, CDR2 SNTAGT. CDR3 length equals 13 residues. Deletions cut 4 bases from V and 7 bases from J, with 11 bases between.